Each of the 22 T cell receptor beta chains below was sequenced from the same sample in a study of molecular identifiers for immune sequencing clone quantification. From the PCR reads, TCRdb called clonotypes with MiXCR, one entry per CDR3 protein. This sample has hundreds of thousands of distinct CDR3 sequences, with around 20% found just once. Input material: naive CD8+ T cells from blood, with Jurkat cell RNA spiked in. Subset here: FACS-sorted CD8+CD4-CCR7+CD45RA+ naive T cells. Receptor source: a human donor in good health. Some libraries in this study had Jurkat cell RNA spiked in.

At least ten counts were recorded for this clonotype. The CDR3 here is CASSWGRSGNADTQYF. As DNA, the CDR3 is TGCGCCAGCAGCTGGGGGAGAAGCGGGAACGCAGATACGCAGTATTTT. The gene calls are TRBV5-1 and TRBJ2-3; TRBD2 aligns across 7 bases. The V and J ends lost 3 bases and 4 bases, in that order; junction bases with no gene match: 11. Looked up from germline, CDR1 is SGHRS and CDR2 is YFSETQ. This CDR3 spans 16 amino acids.

The V and J genes are TRBV4-1 and TRBJ1-5; D not certain. The germline V gene encodes CDR1 MGHRA and CDR2 YSYEKL. The length of the CDR3 is 16 residues. The germline V and J ends were trimmed by 0 bases and 6 bases, with 15 bases remaining between them. CDR3: CASSQDYREGFQPQHF. The CDR3 region has the DNA TGCGCCAGCAGCCAAGATTATCGGGAAGGGTTTCAGCCCCAGCATTTT.

This clonotype was seen a few times. A single base separates this from a much larger clone, so it may be a read error. V and J are TRBV5-1 and TRBJ2-3, with 7 bases aligning to TRBD1. Germline V gene sequence: CDR1 SGHRS, CDR2 YFSETQ. The CDR3 totals 18 residues. Losses at the gene ends were 0 bases for V and 2 bases for J; bases not matched to a gene: 12. The CDR3 coding sequence is TGCGCCAGCAGCTTGGGACTCACAGGGGTGATAGCCACAGATACGCAGTATTTT. This translates into CASSLGLTGVIATDTQYF. The whole variable domain, filled in from reference TRBV5-1 and TRBJ2-3, reads KAGVTQTPRYLIKTRGQQVTLSCSPISGHRSVSWYQQTPGQGLQFLFEYFSETQRNKGNFPGRFSGRQFSNSRSEMNVSTLELGDSALYLCASSLGLTGVIATDTQYFGPGTRLTVL.

As for this clonotype: A much larger clone sits a single nucleotide away, making a read error possible. Since the CDR3 does not end with the conserved phenylalanine or tryptophan, this likely comes from a read error. The chain has TRBV6-6 and TRBJ2-3; D not certain. Trimming removed 2 bases from V and 0 bases from J, with 3 bases in between. The CDR3 runs to 13 residues. The germline gives CDR1 MNHNY, CDR2 SVGAGI (reference sequence). The CDR3 DNA is TGTGCCAGCAGTTACAGGAGCACAGATACGCAGTATTCT. Its translation is CASSYRSTDTQYS.

In this sample, this clonotype turned up many times. J is TRBJ1-1 and V is TRBV6-2 or TRBV6-3, with D uncertain. The ends were cut back, 10 bases at V and 1 base at J, with 13 bases in the middle. CDR3 length: 13 amino acids. Looked up from germline, CDR1 is MNHEY and CDR2 is SVGEGT. As DNA, the CDR3 is TGTGCCACCTCCCGTTGGGAGAACACTGAAGCTTTCTTT. This translates into CATSRWENTEAFF.

The chain employs TRBV2 and TRBJ2-2, with TRBD2 identical over 8 bases. The J segment lost 0 bases and the V segment lost 8 bases, leaving 8 bases of the junction unmatched. CDR1 SNHLY and CDR2 FYNNEI come from the germline V gene. The length of the CDR3 is 16 residues. The chain's CDR3 is CASSKAGGANTGELFF. The CDR3, as DNA: TGTGCCAGCTCTAAGGCGGGGGGCGCGAACACCGGGGAGCTGTTTTTT.

A note on this clonotype: The junction departs from the called germline gene at one end, perhaps through a read error. J is TRBJ1-5 and V is TRBV6-5, with TRBD1 matching 11 bases. There are 15 residues in the CDR3. CDR1 is MNHEY and CDR2 is SVGAGI in the germline V gene. The chain's CDR3 is CASRPGQGVNQPQNF. CDR3 bases: TGTGCCAGCAGGCCGGGACAGGGGGTTAATCAGCCCCAGAATTTT.

This clonotype was seen once. With a much larger clone just one base away, this may be a read error. The chain uses TRBV7-9 and TRBJ2-3, with 8 nucleotides matching TRBD2. Germline V gene data show CDR1 as SEHNR and CDR2 as FQNEAQ (reference sequence). The V segment lost 5 bases and the J segment 4 bases; nucleotides outside the gene matches: 11. The CDR3 has 16 amino acids. The CDR3, as DNA: TGTGCCAGCAGCCCTACCGGGGGGGGGAGCGCAGATACGCAGTATTTT. This codes for CASSPTGGGSADTQYF.

This clonotype was recorded many times. The chain is built from TRBV4-1 and TRBJ2-1; D possibly uses TRBD1 or TRBD2 (5 bases each). V was pared by 4 bases and J by 8 bases, with 18 bases between. Germline CDR1 reads MGHRA; CDR2 reads YSYEKL. The CDR3 sequence is 15 residues long. The CDR3 region is CASSRSGTRHDEQFF. CDR3 DNA: TGCGCCAGCAGCCGGTCCGGGACCCGACACGATGAGCAGTTCTTC.

This clonotype was seen repeatedly, ten times or more. The CDR3 here is CSARVDGRASDTQYF. In nucleotides, the CDR3 is TGCAGTGCTAGAGTGGACGGGAGGGCCTCAGATACGCAGTATTTT. V is TRBV20-1 and J is TRBJ2-3; 8 bases fit TRBD2. V gave up 1 base and J gave up 4 bases; unmatched junction bases: 7. This CDR3 comprises 15 residues. CDR1 is DFQATT, CDR2 SNEGSKA, per germline (reference sequence).

In its sample, this clonotype was seen many times. The V call is TRBV6-5, the J call TRBJ2-7; 10 bases are shared with TRBD2. J was trimmed by 2 bases and V by 2 bases; bases with no gene match: 3. The CDR3 runs 15 residues. In germline, CDR1 is MNHEY, CDR2 SVGAGI. The DNA for the CDR3 is TGTGCCAGCAGTTACACTGGGACTAGCGCCTACGAGCAGTACTTC. Translating it yields CASSYTGTSAYEQYF.

The chain carries TRBV5-1 and TRBJ2-1; 14 bases agree with TRBD2. V was pared by 3 bases and J by 7 bases, with 9 bases of the junction left unmatched. Germline V CDR1 and CDR2: SGHRS, YFSETQ. There are 17 residues in the CDR3. The CDR3 is CASSWTTSGRVLNEQFF. For the CDR3, the DNA is TGCGCCAGCAGCTGGACGACTAGCGGGAGGGTATTGAATGAGCAGTTCTTC.

As for this clonotype: Being one base from a much bigger clone, this may be a read error. V gene TRBV7-9 combines with J gene TRBJ1-1, with D perhaps TRBD1 (5 bases). The V and J ends lost 2 bases and 7 bases respectively, with 11 bases between them. Germline V gives CDR1 SEHNR, CDR2 FQNEAQ (reference sequence). This CDR3 contains 13 residues. The CDR3 is CASSLSMGGEAFF. The CDR3 DNA follows: TGTGCCAGCAGCTTATCGATGGGGGGTGAAGCTTTCTTT.

This clonotype was seen more than once but under ten times. V is TRBV5-4 and J is TRBJ1-6; D might be TRBD1 (5 bases). Germline CDR1 SGHNT, CDR2 YYREEE (reference sequence). Trimming removed 1 base from V and 8 bases from J, with 10 bases in between. This CDR3 contains 14 residues. The CDR3 nucleotides are TGTGCCAGCAGCTTGTCAGGGTTGGATTCACCCCTCCACTTT. Translating gives CASSLSGLDSPLHF.

V is TRBV19 and J is TRBJ2-7; D may correspond to TRBD1 or TRBD2 (5 bases each). Germline assignment: CDR1 LNHDA and CDR2 SQIVND (reference sequence). Trimming stripped 6 bases from V and 6 bases from J, with 21 bases between. The CDR3 extends over 15 amino acids. The CDR3, as DNA: TGTGCCAGTAGCACGGTGGGGGTAGGGCGGATCGAGCAGTACTTC. The encoded protein is CASSTVGVGRIEQYF.

This clonotype was detected many times. The J gene is TRBJ1-3, the V gene TRBV6-5, with D possibly matching TRBD1 (6 bases). Looked up from germline, CDR1 is MNHEY and CDR2 is SVGAGI. V lost 5 bases and J 0 bases, leaving 8 bases between the germline ends. CDR3 length equals 14 residues. CDR3 sequence reads: CASSTGSSGNTIYF. In nucleotides, the CDR3 is TGTGCCAGCAGTACAGGGAGCTCTGGAAACACCATATATTTT.

There are a few counts of this clonotype. The genes are TRBV6-1 and TRBJ1-6, with TRBD1 as a possible D gene (5 bases). This CDR3 is built from 19 residues. Germline V gene lookup returns CDR1 MNHNS and CDR2 SASEGT. Trimming left V 0 bases short and J 9 bases short, with 24 bases between. Here the CDR3 reads CASSEAAPQVLTGGSPLHF. CDR3 sequence (DNA): TGTGCCAGCAGTGAAGCTGCGCCCCAAGTGTTGACCGGGGGTTCACCCCTCCACTTT.

The chain is built from TRBV12-3 or TRBV12-4 and TRBJ1-5; D not certain. Trimming removed 6 bases from V and 1 base from J, with 10 bases in between. The CDR3 contains 14 residues. DNA of the CDR3: TGTGCCAGCAGCGACATAGGGAGCAATCAGCCCCAGCATTTT. Translated: CASSDIGSNQPQHF.

A note on this clonotype: This could be a read error, since a much larger clone is one nucleotide away. The CDR3 DNA reads TGTGCCAGCAGTTCCCGACAGGCGTCAGCCGAGCAGTACTTC. Translation gives CASSSRQASAEQYF. This chain joins TRBV12-3 or TRBV12-4 and TRBJ2-7, with D possibly TRBD1 on 6 matching bases. The V end was cut by 4 bases, the J end by 6 bases, with 16 bases between. The CDR3 is made up of 14 amino acids.

This clonotype has a handful of counts. The V gene is TRBV12-3 or TRBV12-4, the J gene TRBJ2-7, with 7 nucleotides matching TRBD1. This CDR3 is 13 amino acids long. V lost 6 bases to trimming and J lost 6 bases; unmatched junction nucleotides: 8. CDR3 protein: CASRLGWDSEQYF. CDR3 sequence (DNA): TGTGCCAGCAGGCTGGGTTGGGACAGCGAGCAGTACTTC.

This chain connects TRBV27 to TRBJ2-3; 8 nucleotides match TRBD2. J gave up 0 bases and V 6 bases, and 11 bases lay outside the gene matches. The CDR3 spans 17 residues. Germline V gene lookup returns CDR1 MNHEY and CDR2 SMNVEV (reference sequence). CDR3 residues: CASSPRTSMASTDTQYF. DNA for the CDR3: TGTGCCAGCAGCCCCCGGACTAGCATGGCTAGCACAGATACGCAGTATTTT.

In the case of this clonotype: A read error may explain this, as a much larger clone is one base away. The chain has TRBV29-1 and TRBJ2-1, with TRBD1 as a possible D gene (6 bases). The CDR3 consists of 11 residues. V was trimmed by 7 bases and J by 5 bases, leaving 9 bases between them. Germline CDR1 reads SQVTM; CDR2 reads ANQGSEA. CDR3 sequence: CSGTEDNEQFF. As DNA, the CDR3 is TGCAGCGGGACAGAAGACAATGAGCAGTTCTTC.